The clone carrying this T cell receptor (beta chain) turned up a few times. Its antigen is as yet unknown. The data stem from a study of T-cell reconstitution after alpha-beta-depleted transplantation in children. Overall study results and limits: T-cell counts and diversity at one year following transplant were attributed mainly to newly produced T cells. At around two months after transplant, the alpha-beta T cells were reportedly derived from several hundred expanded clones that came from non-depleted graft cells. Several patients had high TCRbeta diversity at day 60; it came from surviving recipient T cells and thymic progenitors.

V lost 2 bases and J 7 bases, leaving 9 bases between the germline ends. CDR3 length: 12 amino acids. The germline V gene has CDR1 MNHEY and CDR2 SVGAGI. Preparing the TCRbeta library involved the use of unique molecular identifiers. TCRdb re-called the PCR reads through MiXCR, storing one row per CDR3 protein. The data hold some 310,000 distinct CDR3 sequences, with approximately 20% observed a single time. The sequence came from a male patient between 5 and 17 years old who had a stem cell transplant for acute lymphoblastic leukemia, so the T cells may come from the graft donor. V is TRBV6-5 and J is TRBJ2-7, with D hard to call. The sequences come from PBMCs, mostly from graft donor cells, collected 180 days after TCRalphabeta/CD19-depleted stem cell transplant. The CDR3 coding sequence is TGTGCCAGCAGTTACCTCGGGCAAGAGCAGTACTTC. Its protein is CASSYLGQEQYF.